The next 28 T cell receptor beta chains were all read from a single sample in a study of T cells in Graves' hyperthyroidism and ophthalmopathy. RNA transcripts were the template for amplifying TCR beta CDR3 regions. First-round RT-PCR with HTBI primers amplified the TCR CDR3 region. From the multiplex PCR reads, TCRdb called clonotypes with MiXCR, one entry per CDR3 protein. The sample includes around 800,000 distinct CDR3 sequences, roughly 40% of them seen just once. Sequencing used blood. Receptors were obtained from a young man with Graves' hyperthyroidism.

The chain recombines TRBV9 with TRBJ2-5; the match to TRBD2 covers 13 bases. J was trimmed by 5 bases and V by 0 bases; bases with no gene match: 4. Germline V gene sequence: CDR1 SGDLS, CDR2 YYNGEE. The CDR3 has 16 amino acids. The CDR3 bases are TGTGCCAGCAGCGTAGTACTAGCGGGAGGGTTGGAGACCCAGTACTTC. Residues: CASSVVLAGGLETQYF.

The chain uses TRBV6-4 and TRBJ1-1, with D uncertain. V lost 2 bases, J lost 5 bases, and 15 bases lay in between. Germline V gene sequence: CDR1 MRHNA, CDR2 SNTAGT. The CDR3 is 15 residues long. CDR3 residues: CASSDPRTTATEAFF. The CDR3 DNA reads as TGTGCCAGCAGTGACCCGAGGACTACGGCGACTGAAGCTTTCTTT.

Ten or more counts support this clonotype. This chain links TRBV7-8 with TRBJ1-1; TRBD1 is a possible D gene (5 bases). Trimming took off 0 bases at V and 3 bases at J, with 8 bases between the two ends. The CDR3 totals 14 residues. CDR1 is SGHVS, CDR2 FQNEAQ, per germline. The CDR3 protein is CASSLAMGHTEAFF. Here the CDR3 DNA reads TGTGCCAGCAGCTTAGCAATGGGACACACTGAAGCTTTCTTT. The full variable domain, its missing parts supplied by reference TRBV7-8 and TRBJ1-1, is GAGVSQSPRYKVAKRGQDVALRCDPISGHVSLFWYQQALGQGPEFLTYFQNEAQLDKSGLPSDRFFAERPEGSVSTLKIQRTQQEDSAVYLCASSLAMGHTEAFFGQGTRLTVV.

Only a few counts were recorded for this clonotype. This chain uses TRBV19 with TRBJ2-7, with a tentative D call TRBD2 (6 bases). Germline CDR1 is LNHDA and CDR2 is SQIVND (reference sequence). The CDR3 loop spans 13 amino acids. The ends were cut back, 6 bases at V and 6 bases at J, with 15 bases in the middle. The CDR3 sequence is CASSHGRSSEQYF. The CDR3 DNA sequence: TGTGCCAGTAGCCACGGGAGAAGTTCCGAGCAGTACTTC.

This clonotype was detected a few times. The rearrangement uses TRBV29-1 and TRBJ2-5; D possibly matches TRBD1 or TRBD2 (6 bases each). Germline V gene lookup returns CDR1 SQVTM and CDR2 ANQGSEA. The CDR3 loop spans 17 amino acids. Deletions cut 0 bases from V and 5 bases from J, with 22 bases between. The CDR3 nucleotides are TGCAGCGTTGAAGACGCCGGGGGCCTCCCGAAATCGGAGACCCAGTACTTC. Translating it yields CSVEDAGGLPKSETQYF.

This clonotype has just one count. The chain couples TRBV7-2 to TRBJ2-6, with a weak D call TRBD1 (5 bases). This CDR3 contains 15 residues. V shed 4 bases and J shed 4 bases, with 11 bases lying between them. The germline V gene encodes CDR1 SGHTA and CDR2 FQGNSA. The CDR3 DNA follows: TGTGCCAGCAGCTCGCCGACAGCGGGGGCCAACGTCCTGACTTTC. It encodes CASSSPTAGANVLTF.

This rearrangement joins TRBV7-2 to TRBJ2-7; 7 bases map to TRBD2. Germline V gene sequence: CDR1 SGHTA, CDR2 FQGNSA. This CDR3 comprises 13 residues. The V gene end was trimmed by 5 bases and the J gene end by 3 bases; junction bases not matched to a gene: 4. The CDR3 is CASSRDYLYEQYF. In DNA, the CDR3 is TGTGCCAGCAGCCGGGACTACCTCTACGAGCAGTACTTC.

The chain links TRBV5-1 to TRBJ1-2; D gene unclear. V lost 1 base and J lost 8, with 12 bases in between. Germline V CDR1 and CDR2: SGHRS, YFSETQ. The CDR3 has 13 amino acids. CDR3 nucleotides: TGCGCCAGCAGCTTGACGGGGTACGGAGGCTACACCTTC. As protein: CASSLTGYGGYTF. The complete variable domain, with remaining parts taken from reference TRBV5-1 and TRBJ1-2, reads KAGVTQTPRYLIKTRGQQVTLSCSPISGHRSVSWYQQTPGQGLQFLFEYFSETQRNKGNFPGRFSGRQFSNSRSEMNVSTLELGDSALYLCASSLTGYGGYTFGSGTRLTVV.

For this clonotype: This may be a read error: a much more frequent sequence differs by one nucleotide. The J gene is TRBJ1-2, the V gene TRBV20-1, with D uncertain. Germline CDR1 reads DFQATT; CDR2 reads SNEGSKA (reference sequence). Trimming removed 6 bases from V and 4 bases from J, with 18 bases in between. The CDR3 runs to 14 residues. This chain's CDR3 is CSAVPMRAAYGYTF. The CDR3 nucleotides are TGCAGTGCGGTCCCTATGCGGGCAGCCTATGGCTACACCTTC.

This clonotype appeared many times. The rearrangement uses TRBV19 and TRBJ2-7, with a weak D call TRBD2 (6 bases). V shed 5 bases and J shed 2 bases, with 13 bases lying between them. From germline, CDR1 is LNHDA and CDR2 SQIVND (reference sequence). The CDR3 has 14 amino acids. The CDR3 DNA sequence: TGTGCCAGTAGTCTAGCGAAACCTCCCTACGAGCAGTACTTC. Amino acids: CASSLAKPPYEQYF.

This clonotype has a count of ten or more. CDR3 in DNA: TGTGCCAGCAGTAGCACAGCGTACCAAGAGACCCAGTACTTC. Translation gives CASSSTAYQETQYF. The chain is built from TRBV12-3 or TRBV12-4 and TRBJ2-5; D gene ambiguous. V lost 5 bases, J lost 0 bases, and 10 bases lay in between. The CDR3 runs to 14 residues.

In its sample, this clonotype was seen once. Mismatch with germline at one junction end may stem from a read error. The chain carries TRBV7-6 and TRBJ1-1; D is undetermined. CDR1 is SGHVS and CDR2 is FNYEAQ in the germline V gene. CDR3 size: 11 residues. CDR3 sequence reads: CASSQEEEAFF. The CDR3 DNA sequence: TGCGCCAGCAGCCAAGAAGAGGAAGCTTTCTTT.

This clonotype was detected once. The chain recombines TRBV5-1 with TRBJ1-4; no definite D call. The CDR3 is 14 amino acids. V lost 4 bases and J lost 3, with 10 bases in between. Germline CDR1 and CDR2: SGHRS and YFSETQ. This CDR3 is CASSTDTPNEKLFF. Written as DNA, the CDR3 is TGCGCCAGCAGCACTGACACTCCTAATGAAAAACTGTTTTTT.

In its sample, this clonotype was seen once. This may stem from a read error, because a much larger clone lies one nucleotide away. The chain carries TRBV7-9 and TRBJ1-1; D gene uncertain. The V and J ends lost 7 bases and 6 bases respectively, with 15 bases between them. The V gene's germline CDR1 is SEHNR and CDR2 FQNEAQ (reference sequence). The CDR3 is 13 amino acids. The CDR3, as DNA: TGTGCCAGCAACCGACCACCATTGGCTGAAGCTTTCTTT. Translated, it gives CASNRPPLAEAFF.

In this sample, this clonotype turned up a few times. The chain combines TRBV25-1 with TRBJ2-7; the D gene is possibly TRBD2 (5 bases). V lost 10 bases, J lost 0 bases, and 13 bases lay in between. The CDR3 is made up of 13 amino acids. The germline gives CDR1 MGHDK, CDR2 SYGVNS. The DNA for the CDR3 is TGTGCCACCGGGTTCGGGATCTCCTACGAGCAGTACTTC. Encoded protein: CATGFGISYEQYF.

V usage is TRBV5-4 and J usage is TRBJ1-5; TRBD1 is a possible D gene (5 bases). Germline V gives CDR1 SGHNT, CDR2 YYREEE (reference sequence). V was pared by 3 bases and J by 11 bases, with 15 bases between. This CDR3 is built from 13 residues. CDR3 sequence reads: CASSSGHEETQHF. CDR3 nucleotides: TGTGCCAGCAGCTCCGGACACGAAGAGACCCAGCATTTT. Full variable domain (missing parts from reference TRBV5-4 and TRBJ1-5): ETGVTQSPTHLIKTRGQQVTLRCSSQSGHNTVSWYQQALGQGPQFIFQYYREEENGRGNFPPRFSGLQFPNYSSELNVNALELDDSALYLCASSSGHEETQHFGDGTRLSIL.

This sequence joins TRBV2 and TRBJ2-7, with TRBD2 as a possible D gene (6 bases). V lost 1 base and J 7 bases, leaving 17 bases between the germline ends. The CDR3 runs 15 residues. Germline CDR1 reads SNHLY; CDR2 reads FYNNEI. The CDR3 spells CASSEEAGSYNEQYF. The CDR3 nucleotides are TGTGCCAGCAGTGAAGAGGCGGGGAGCTACAATGAGCAGTACTTC. The variable domain in full, completed from reference TRBV2 and TRBJ2-7, reads EPEVTQTPSHQVTQMGQEVILRCVPISNHLYFYWYRQILGQKVEFLVSFYNNEISEKSEIFDDQFSVERPDGSNFTLKIRSTKLEDSAMYFCASSEEAGSYNEQYFGPGTRLTVT.

The V gene is TRBV7-2, the J gene TRBJ1-2; 7 positions match TRBD1. The germline gives CDR1 SGHTA, CDR2 FQGNSA. Germline trimming cut 6 bases from V and 4 bases from J; bases unmatched to any gene: 11. CDR3 size: 15 residues. This CDR3 reads CASRFQTGLLYGYTF. The CDR3 DNA reads as TGTGCCAGCAGATTCCAGACAGGGCTACTCTATGGCTACACCTTC.

This clonotype showed up just a few times. The V and J genes are TRBV20-1 and TRBJ2-7; TRBD2 matches at 8 bases. Germline CDR1 is DFQATT and CDR2 is SNEGSKA (reference sequence). CDR3 length equals 14 residues. V trimming: 5 bases; J trimming: 6 bases; junction bases outside the gene matches: 12. The CDR3 region is CSAQRDAGGTEQYF. CDR3 sequence (DNA): TGCAGTGCTCAGAGGGACGCGGGGGGAACCGAGCAGTACTTC.

The V and J genes are TRBV12-3 or TRBV12-4 and TRBJ1-5, with TRBD1 identical over 10 bases. CDR3 size: 16 residues. V lost 2 bases, J lost 5 bases, and 6 bases stayed unmatched. CDR3 in DNA: TGTGCCAGCAGTTTAACCCGAGGGACAGGGGATCAGCCCCAGCATTTT. It yields the protein CASSLTRGTGDQPQHF.

This clonotype appeared a few times. This rearrangement joins TRBV5-1 to TRBJ2-7; 10 positions agree with TRBD1. The junction had 6 bases not matched to a gene; V was cut back by 7 bases and J by 5 bases. Germline-derived CDR1 and CDR2 are SGHRS and YFSETQ. The CDR3 spans 13 residues. CDR3 sequence: CASSGTGDNEQYF. The CDR3 region has the DNA TGCGCCAGCTCCGGGACAGGGGACAACGAGCAGTACTTC.

This clonotype came up a few times. V and J are TRBV7-9 and TRBJ1-3; D possibly corresponds to TRBD1 (5 bases). This CDR3 contains 16 residues. The V end lost 3 bases, the J end lost 4 bases, and 16 bases lay between the germline ends. Per germline, CDR1 SEHNR and CDR2 FQNEAQ (reference sequence). The CDR3 reads CASSLEGSGVGNTIYF. Here the CDR3 DNA reads TGTGCCAGCAGCTTGGAAGGATCGGGGGTCGGAAACACCATATATTTT. The full variable domain, with the rest looked up from reference TRBV7-9 and TRBJ1-3, is DTGVSQNPRHKITKRGQNVTFRCDPISEHNRLYWYRQTLGQGPEFLTYFQNEAQLEKSRLLSDRFSAERPKGSFSTLEIQRTEQGDSAMYLCASSLEGSGVGNTIYFGEGSWLTVV.

Many counts were recorded for this clonotype. The V gene is TRBV6-5, the J gene TRBJ2-5, with D perhaps matching TRBD1 or TRBD2 (5 bases each). The CDR3 runs 13 residues. The V and J ends lost 4 bases and 7 bases respectively, with 13 bases between them. The germline V gene encodes CDR1 MNHEY and CDR2 SVGAGI. The CDR3 nucleotides are TGTGCCAGCAGTTCCCCAGGGAGTGGGACCCAGTACTTC. It specifies CASSSPGSGTQYF.

In the case of this clonotype: A single base separates this from a much larger clone, so it may be a read error. V usage is TRBV7-9 and J usage is TRBJ2-5; D unresolved. Germline assignment: CDR1 SEHNR and CDR2 FQNEAQ (reference sequence). The CDR3 loop spans 13 amino acids. The CDR3 loop is CTSSFSHQETQYF. As DNA, the CDR3 is TGTACCAGCAGCTTCAGCCACCAAGAGACCCAGTACTTC.

The V and J genes are TRBV6-5 and TRBJ2-7; 9 nucleotides align to TRBD1. The J segment lost 5 bases and the V segment lost 4 bases, leaving 9 bases of the junction unmatched. CDR3 length: 15 amino acids. Looked up from germline, CDR1 is MNHEY and CDR2 is SVGAGI. In DNA form, the CDR3 reads TGTGCCAGCAGTTTAATCCGGGACAGGGAAAACGAGCAGTACTTC. The encoded protein is CASSLIRDRENEQYF.

This clonotype was seen repeatedly, ten times or more. The CDR3 DNA follows: TGTGCCAGCAGTCCATGGACAGTGAATCAGCCCCAGCATTTT. Encoded protein: CASSPWTVNQPQHF. The rearrangement links TRBV12-3 or TRBV12-4 to TRBJ1-5, with D tentatively TRBD1 (6 bases). The CDR3 covers 14 residues. V was trimmed by 5 bases and J by 4 bases, leaving 12 bases between them.

This clonotype has ten or more counts. V and J are TRBV9 and TRBJ1-2; maybe TRBD1 (6 bases). This CDR3 is 12 amino acids long. Germline V gene sequence: CDR1 SGDLS, CDR2 YYNGEE. Trimming pared 2 bases from V and 8 bases from J, leaving 10 bases between. This CDR3 reads CASSVQGKGYTF. The CDR3 DNA sequence: TGTGCCAGCAGCGTGCAGGGGAAGGGCTACACCTTC.

A few counts support this clonotype. The gene calls are TRBV6-5 and TRBJ2-7; D gene ambiguous. CDR1 is MNHEY, CDR2 SVGAGI, per germline. Trimming stripped 7 bases from V and 4 bases from J, with 8 bases between. CDR3 size: 11 residues. The CDR3 sequence: CASNSAYEQYF. The DNA for the CDR3 is TGTGCCAGCAATTCCGCTTACGAGCAGTACTTC.